The sequence of this TCR beta chain was determined in a study of blood T cell repertoires in COVID-19. This CDR3 is 16 amino acids long. Trimming cost V 0 bases and J 6 bases; bases outside gene matches: 12. The V gene's germline CDR1 is SGDLS and CDR2 YYNGEE. Sequenced by immunoSEQ multiplex PCR; TCRdb stores in-frame clones only, minus some. The sample has roughly 200,000 clones; about four fifths are singletons. The sample taken for sequencing was peripheral blood. The source is a woman aged 40-49 years with COVID-19, enrolled during active disease. The chain has TRBV9 and TRBJ2-7; 7 bases map to TRBD2. The CDR3 is CASSVGRGSGFSEQYF. In nucleotides, the CDR3 is TGTGCCAGCAGCGTAGGTCGCGGTAGCGGGTTTAGCGAGCAGTACTTC.